This is a list of T cell receptor beta chains from one sample in a study of CD8 T cells in Susac syndrome. TCRdb used MiXCR to reprocess the immunoSEQ multiplex PCR reads, holding one entry per CDR3 protein. The sample holds hundreds of thousands of distinct CDR3 sequences; approximately 94% are singletons and the top ten take 0.15% to 0.2%. Specimen: CD4+ T cells from PBMCs. The receptors derive from a human donor with Susac syndrome. CDR3s include the opening cysteine and the closing phenylalanine or tryptophan. The D gene is left open where the match is weak. Not every row has a clone size; where given, it reads once, few, many or a size class.

d_gene: TRBD1
abundance: -
len: 13
j_gene: TRBJ2-1
v_gene: TRBV6-2/TRBV6-3
CDR3nt: TGTGCCAGCAGTACTACAGGGGGCTATGAGCAGTTCTTC
CDR3aa: CASSTTGGYEQFF

d_gene: -
abundance: -
len: 13
j_gene: TRBJ2-1
v_gene: TRBV15
CDR3nt: TGTGCCACCAGCAGAGAAGTCTTATATGAGCAGTTCTTC
CDR3aa: CATSREVLYEQFF

d_gene: TRBD1
abundance: -
len: 18
j_gene: TRBJ2-6
v_gene: TRBV29-1
CDR3nt: TGCAGCGTGGGGGGTGAGGGACAGGGACGCTCTGGGGCCAACGTCCTGACTTTC
CDR3aa: CSVGGEGQGRSGANVLTF

d_gene: TRBD2
abundance: -
len: 17
j_gene: TRBJ2-1
v_gene: TRBV19
CDR3nt: TGTGCCAGTAGTAGTTCACTACGAGCGGGGGCCCCGAGCGAGCAGTTCTTC
CDR3aa: CASSSSLRAGAPSEQFF

d_gene: -
abundance: once
len: 12
j_gene: TRBJ1-1
v_gene: TRBV6-5
CDR3nt: TGTGCCAGCAAGGGGGTTTGGACTGAAGCTTTCTTT
CDR3aa: CASKGVWTEAFF

d_gene: -
abundance: -
len: 14
j_gene: TRBJ1-2
v_gene: TRBV20-1
CDR3nt: TGCAGTGCTAGCGCCAGCCCCCCCTACTATGGCTACACCTTC
CDR3aa: CSASASPPYYGYTF

d_gene: -
abundance: -
len: 15
j_gene: TRBJ1-6
v_gene: TRBV9
CDR3nt: TGTGCCATCCCGGGGGGAGGGGAGTGTGATTCACCCCTCCACTTT
CDR3aa: CAIPGGGECDSPLHF

d_gene: -
abundance: once
len: 12
j_gene: TRBJ2-3
v_gene: TRBV7-2
CDR3nt: TGTGCCAGCAGCCCTTGGGAGGATACGCAGTATTTT
CDR3aa: CASSPWEDTQYF

d_gene: -
abundance: -
len: 17
j_gene: TRBJ1-6
v_gene: TRBV6-2/TRBV6-3
CDR3nt: TGTGCCAGCAGGGTCCAAACAGGGAGCTCCTATAATTCACCCCTCCACTTT
CDR3aa: CASRVQTGSSYNSPLHF

d_gene: -
abundance: -
len: 11
j_gene: TRBJ1-2
v_gene: TRBV20-1
CDR3nt: TGCAGTGCTAGAGAGCCGGGGGCTATCGCCTTC
CDR3aa: CSAREPGAIAF

d_gene: -
abundance: -
len: 16
j_gene: TRBJ1-5
v_gene: TRBV9
CDR3nt: TGTGCCAGCAGCCCAACGGCCGGCGGGAGCAATCAGCCCCAGCATTTT
CDR3aa: CASSPTAGGSNQPQHF

d_gene: -
abundance: -
len: 13
j_gene: TRBJ1-1
v_gene: TRBV3-1
CDR3nt: TGTGCCAGCAGCCAAGTGGTAAGGACTGAAGCTTTCTTT
CDR3aa: CASSQVVRTEAFF

d_gene: TRBD1
abundance: -
len: 13
j_gene: TRBJ2-1
v_gene: TRBV20-1
CDR3nt: TGCAGTGCTATGGACAGGGGGCATGATGAGCAGTTCTTC
CDR3aa: CSAMDRGHDEQFF

d_gene: TRBD2
abundance: once
len: 15
j_gene: TRBJ2-2
v_gene: TRBV7-9
CDR3nt: TGTGCCAGCAGGAACGCGGGGACTAGCACCGGGGAGCTGTTTTTT
CDR3aa: CASRNAGTSTGELFF

d_gene: -
abundance: once
len: 12
j_gene: TRBJ2-3
v_gene: TRBV11-2
CDR3nt: TGTGCCAGCAGTCTCCCAGGAGTCAGGGAGTATTTT
CDR3aa: CASSLPGVREYF

d_gene: -
abundance: -
len: 15
j_gene: TRBJ2-7
v_gene: TRBV6-5
CDR3nt: TGTGCCAGCGGCCGTGAGGTCCCAGGCTCCTACGAGCAGTACTTC
CDR3aa: CASGREVPGSYEQYF

d_gene: TRBD2
abundance: -
len: 18
j_gene: TRBJ2-3
v_gene: TRBV29-1
CDR3nt: TGCAGCCTGCTGGGACTAGCGGGGGAGAAAATTAGCACAGATACGCAGTATTTT
CDR3aa: CSLLGLAGEKISTDTQYF

d_gene: -
abundance: -
len: 12
j_gene: TRBJ1-1
v_gene: TRBV24-1
CDR3nt: TGTGCCACCACCGACCGAAGGGGTGAAGCTTTCTTT
CDR3aa: CATTDRRGEAFF

d_gene: TRBD2
abundance: -
len: 16
j_gene: TRBJ2-3
v_gene: TRBV20-1
CDR3nt: TGCAGTGCTTCCTCTAGCGGTTCCCTTAGGACAGATACGCAGTATTTT
CDR3aa: CSASSSGSLRTDTQYF

d_gene: -
abundance: -
len: 12
j_gene: TRBJ2-7
v_gene: TRBV29-1
CDR3nt: TGCAGCGTTGGTGAAAGGTCCTACGAGCAGTACTTC
CDR3aa: CSVGERSYEQYF

d_gene: -
abundance: -
len: 15
j_gene: TRBJ2-5
v_gene: TRBV28
CDR3nt: TGTGCCAGCAGCCCCCCCAAGGGCTACCAAGAGACCCAGTACTTC
CDR3aa: CASSPPKGYQETQYF

d_gene: -
abundance: -
len: 13
j_gene: TRBJ2-1
v_gene: TRBV4-2
CDR3nt: TGTGCCAGCAGCCAAGAGACGGGGAGTGAGCAGTTCTTC
CDR3aa: CASSQETGSEQFF

d_gene: TRBD2
abundance: -
len: 15
j_gene: TRBJ2-5
v_gene: TRBV11-2
CDR3nt: TGTGCCAGCAGCTTAGACCCGGGAGGCCGAGAGACCCAGTACTTC
CDR3aa: CASSLDPGGRETQYF

d_gene: -
abundance: -
len: 15
j_gene: TRBJ2-2
v_gene: TRBV5-1
CDR3nt: TGCGCCAGCAGCTTGGAGGGCGCGAACACCGGGGAGCTGTTTTTT
CDR3aa: CASSLEGANTGELFF

d_gene: -
abundance: -
len: 11
j_gene: TRBJ1-1
v_gene: TRBV7-2
CDR3nt: TGTGCCAGCGCGGGATGGACTGAAGCTTTCTTT
CDR3aa: CASAGWTEAFF

d_gene: -
abundance: -
len: 17
j_gene: TRBJ2-1
v_gene: TRBV9
CDR3nt: TGTGCCAGCAGCGTAGGGGTCAGCAGCGGTTCCTACAATGAGCAGTTCTTC
CDR3aa: CASSVGVSSGSYNEQFF

d_gene: -
abundance: -
len: 14
j_gene: TRBJ2-1
v_gene: TRBV5-1
CDR3nt: TGCGCCAGCAGCTTGGGGGGCAGGACTAATGAGCAGTTCTTC
CDR3aa: CASSLGGRTNEQFF

d_gene: TRBD2
abundance: -
len: 17
j_gene: TRBJ2-5
v_gene: TRBV4-1
CDR3nt: TGCGCCAGCAGCCAAGGGGCCAGCGGGGGGCCCTGGGAGACCCAGTACTTC
CDR3aa: CASSQGASGGPWETQYF

d_gene: -
abundance: -
len: 15
j_gene: TRBJ1-2
v_gene: TRBV24-1
CDR3nt: TGTGCCACCAGTGATTCGAAAAGGGGAGGCCATGGCTACACCTTC
CDR3aa: CATSDSKRGGHGYTF

d_gene: -
abundance: -
len: 12
j_gene: TRBJ2-7
v_gene: TRBV7-6
CDR3nt: TGTGCCAGCAGCGATGACATCTACGAGCAGTACTTC
CDR3aa: CASSDDIYEQYF

d_gene: TRBD1
abundance: -
len: 15
j_gene: TRBJ2-2
v_gene: TRBV7-2
CDR3nt: TGTGCCAGCGAGCGAAGGACAGGGAGAACCGGGGAGCTGTTTTTT
CDR3aa: CASERRTGRTGELFF

d_gene: TRBD1
abundance: -
len: 15
j_gene: TRBJ2-7
v_gene: TRBV5-1
CDR3nt: TGCGCCAGCAGCCCCTTCCAGGGGGTAAGCCACGAGCAGTACTTC
CDR3aa: CASSPFQGVSHEQYF

d_gene: -
abundance: once
len: 13
j_gene: TRBJ1-1
v_gene: TRBV27
CDR3nt: TGTGCCAGCAGTCGCAAGGACGGGTCTGAAGCTTTCTTT
CDR3aa: CASSRKDGSEAFF

d_gene: -
abundance: -
len: 15
j_gene: TRBJ2-3
v_gene: TRBV24-1
CDR3nt: TGTGCCACCGGGGACACAGCCCAGAGCACAGATACGCAGTATTTT
CDR3aa: CATGDTAQSTDTQYF

d_gene: -
abundance: -
len: 13
j_gene: TRBJ1-6
v_gene: TRBV30
CDR3nt: TGTGCCTGGGGCCCGATAGGGGGTTCACCCCTCCACTTT
CDR3aa: CAWGPIGGSPLHF

d_gene: TRBD1
abundance: -
len: 15
j_gene: TRBJ2-5
v_gene: TRBV10-2
CDR3nt: TGCGCCAGCAGTGAGGGGACAGGGAGCGCAAAGACCCAGTACTTC
CDR3aa: CASSEGTGSAKTQYF

d_gene: -
abundance: once
len: 16
j_gene: TRBJ2-7
v_gene: TRBV6-5
CDR3nt: TGTGCCAGCAGTTACCAGTCCAGGGGCATCACCTACGAGCAGTACTTC
CDR3aa: CASSYQSRGITYEQYF

d_gene: -
abundance: -
len: 13
j_gene: TRBJ2-3
v_gene: TRBV19
CDR3nt: TGTGCCAGTAGTATCGGGGGCCGAGATACGCAGTATTTT
CDR3aa: CASSIGGRDTQYF

d_gene: TRBD2
abundance: -
len: 15
j_gene: TRBJ2-5
v_gene: TRBV7-6
CDR3nt: TGTGCCAGCAGCCCTAATTTAGCGGGTGGGGAGACCCAGTACTTC
CDR3aa: CASSPNLAGGETQYF

d_gene: -
abundance: -
len: 14
j_gene: TRBJ2-2
v_gene: TRBV20-1
CDR3nt: TGCAGTGCTAGAGAACACGGAAACACCGGGGAGCTGTTTTTT
CDR3aa: CSAREHGNTGELFF

d_gene: -
abundance: -
len: 14
j_gene: TRBJ1-1
v_gene: TRBV3-1
CDR3nt: TGTGCCAGCAGCCAAAGGACAGTGCGGACTGAAGCTTTCTTT
CDR3aa: CASSQRTVRTEAFF

d_gene: TRBD2
abundance: once
len: 13
j_gene: TRBJ2-3
v_gene: TRBV6-6
CDR3nt: TGTGCCAGCGCGGGGGATCCCACAGATACGCAGTATTTT
CDR3aa: CASAGDPTDTQYF